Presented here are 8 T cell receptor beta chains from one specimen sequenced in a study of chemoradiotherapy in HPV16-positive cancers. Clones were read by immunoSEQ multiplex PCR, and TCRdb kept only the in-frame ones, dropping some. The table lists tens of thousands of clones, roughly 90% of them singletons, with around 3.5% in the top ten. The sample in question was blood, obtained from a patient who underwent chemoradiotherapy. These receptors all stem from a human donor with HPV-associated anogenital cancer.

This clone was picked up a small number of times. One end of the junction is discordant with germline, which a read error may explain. The CDR3 reads CAVVATSGNTIYF. The CDR3, as DNA: TGCGCGGTAGTGGCCACCTCTGGAAACACCATATATTTT. The chain employs TRBV10-3 and TRBJ1-3; D is unclear. Germline V CDR1 and CDR2: ENHRY, SYGVKD. This CDR3 has 13 residues.

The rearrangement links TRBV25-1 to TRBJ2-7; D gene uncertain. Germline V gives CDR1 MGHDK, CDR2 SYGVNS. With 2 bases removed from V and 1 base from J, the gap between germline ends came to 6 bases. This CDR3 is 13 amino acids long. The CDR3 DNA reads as TGTGCCAGCAGTGAAGTCGGTTCCTACGAGCAGTACTTC. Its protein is CASSEVGSYEQYF.

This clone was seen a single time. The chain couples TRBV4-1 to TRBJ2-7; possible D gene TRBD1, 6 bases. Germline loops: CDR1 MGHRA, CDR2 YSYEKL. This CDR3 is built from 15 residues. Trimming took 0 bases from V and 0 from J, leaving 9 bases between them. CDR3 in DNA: TGCGCCAGCAGCCAAGAGGGGGCTACCTCCTACGAGCAGTACTTC. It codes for CASSQEGATSYEQYF.

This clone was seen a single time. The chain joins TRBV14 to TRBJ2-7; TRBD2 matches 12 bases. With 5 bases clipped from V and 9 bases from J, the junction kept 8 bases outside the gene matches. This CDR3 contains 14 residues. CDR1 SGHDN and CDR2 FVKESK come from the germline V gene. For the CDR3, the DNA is TGTGCCAGCAGCTTCCTAGCGGGGGGGCTTCGGCAGTACTTC. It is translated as CASSFLAGGLRQYF.

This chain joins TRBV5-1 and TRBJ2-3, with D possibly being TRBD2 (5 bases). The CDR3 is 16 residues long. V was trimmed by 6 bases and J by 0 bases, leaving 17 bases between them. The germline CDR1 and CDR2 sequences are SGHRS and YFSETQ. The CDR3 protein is CASTLEVLTSTDTQYF. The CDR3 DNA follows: TGCGCCAGCACCCTGGAGGTACTCACTAGCACAGATACGCAGTATTTT.

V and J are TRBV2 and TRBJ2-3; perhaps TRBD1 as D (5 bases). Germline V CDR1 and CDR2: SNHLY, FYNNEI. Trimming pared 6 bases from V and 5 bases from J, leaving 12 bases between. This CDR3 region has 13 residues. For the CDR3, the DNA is TGTGCCAGCAGAACAGGAATAGGAGATACGCAGTATTTT. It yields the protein CASRTGIGDTQYF.

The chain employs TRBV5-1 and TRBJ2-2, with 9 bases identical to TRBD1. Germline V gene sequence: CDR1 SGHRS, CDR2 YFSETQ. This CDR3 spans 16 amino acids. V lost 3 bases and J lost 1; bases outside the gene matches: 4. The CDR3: CASSSMTGGNTGELFF. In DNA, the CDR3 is TGCGCCAGCAGCTCCATGACAGGGGGGAACACCGGGGAGCTGTTTTTT.

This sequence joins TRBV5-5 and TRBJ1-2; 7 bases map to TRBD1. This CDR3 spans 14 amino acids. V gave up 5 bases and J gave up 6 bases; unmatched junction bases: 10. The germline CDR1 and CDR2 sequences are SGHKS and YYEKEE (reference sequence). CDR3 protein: CASRTGHGSDGYTF. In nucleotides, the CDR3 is TGTGCCAGCAGGACAGGGCATGGTAGCGATGGCTACACCTTC.